The present entry profiles one T cell receptor beta chain with its context. This entry is derived from a study of CD8 T cells in Susac syndrome. Sequencing of TCR beta drew on CD8+ and CD4+ T cells from blood. Healthy donors matched for age and sex were used as controls. Purification of the CD8+ and CD4+ T cells relied on negative isolation, and TEMRA cells underwent FACS enrichment. With random hexamers, reverse transcription was performed on roughly 0.5 to 1 ug of RNA. immunoSEQ multiplex PCR amplified TCR beta CDR3 across 54 Vbeta, 13 Jbeta. In TCRdb, the immunoSEQ multiplex PCR reads were re-called with MiXCR into one record per CDR3 protein. The sample has about 100,000 distinct CDR3 sequences, approximately 95% seen once. Trimming at V came to 3 bases and at J to 2 bases, leaving 4 bases not matched to a gene. This CDR3 region has 14 residues. CDR1 and CDR2 (germline): SGDLS, YYNGEE.

The origin of this receptor is a human donor in good health. The chain combines TRBV9 with TRBJ1-2; TRBD1 matches at 7 bases. The sequencing sample was made of CD8+ T cells from PBMCs. The DNA for the CDR3 is TGTGCCAGCAGCGGACAGGGCCGCAACTATGGCTACACCTTC. As protein: CASSGQGRNYGYTF. The variable domain in full, with the rest retrieved from reference TRBV9 and TRBJ1-2, is DSGVTQTPKHLITATGQRVTLRCSPRSGDLSVYWYQQSLDQGLQFLIQYYNGEERAKGNILERFSAQQFPDLHSELNLSSLELGDSALYFCASSGQGRNYGYTFGSGTRLTVV.